The rows below give T cell receptor beta chains drawn from one sample of a study of identical twins. TCRdb re-analysed the 5' RACE reads in MiXCR, keeping a single row per CDR3 protein. This sample carries just over 450,000 distinct CDR3 sequences, 14% of them seen once, and the ten largest clones take more than 0.5%. These data also featured in a second study, about yellow fever vaccine responses in identical twins.

Sequenced material: CD4+ T cells sorted from blood. Receptors were obtained from a woman aged 18-35 years in good health. Both conserved end residues are part of each CDR3. The order of the fields is CDR3 length, J gene, D gene, V gene, clone size, CDR3 DNA, CDR3 protein. The D gene is left open where the match is weak. Size values are once, few and many counts, or a class for expanded clones, and some rows have none.

>13|TRBJ2-7|-|TRBV25-1|-
TGTGCCAGCAGTGGACAGTTTAATGACGAGCAGTACTTC
CASSGQFNDEQYF
>16|TRBJ2-2|-|TRBV20-1|few
TGCAGTGCCAGAGGGACTTGGAATCGAGGCACCGGGGAGCTGTTTTTT
CSARGTWNRGTGELFF
>15|TRBJ1-2|TRBD1|TRBV20-1|few
TGCAGTGCTAGGAGGCCCAGGGGGCGTTCCTATGGCTACACCTTC
CSARRPRGRSYGYTF
>16|TRBJ2-1|TRBD2|TRBV11-2|many
TGTGCCAGCAGCTTAGTACCCATTGGGAGGGGAAGTCAGCAGTTCTTC
CASSLVPIGRGSQQFF
>15|TRBJ2-1|TRBD2|TRBV5-4|-
TGTGCCAGCAGAATGACTAGCCGCTCCTACAATGAGCAGTTCTTC
CASRMTSRSYNEQFF
>13|TRBJ1-2|TRBD1|TRBV19|-
TGTGCCAGTAGGACTAGGACAGGGGATGGCTACACCTTC
CASRTRTGDGYTF
>15|TRBJ1-6|-|TRBV14|-
TGTGCCAGCAGCCACTCGGTGGCAGAGAATTCACCCCTCCACTTT
CASSHSVAENSPLHF
>14|TRBJ1-2|-|TRBV7-9|few
TGTGCCAGCAGCTTGTATGACCCTAACTATGGCTACACCTTC
CASSLYDPNYGYTF
>17|TRBJ2-2|TRBD2|TRBV4-1|many
TGCGCCAGCAGCCTATATCTAGCGGGGACGAACACCGGGGAGCTGTTTTTT
CASSLYLAGTNTGELFF
>13|TRBJ1-1|-|TRBV7-9|-
TGTGCCAGCGTAGCTACGGGGAGGGCTGAAGCTTTCTTT
CASVATGRAEAFF
>11|TRBJ2-5|-|TRBV21-1|-
TGTGCCAGCAGCAAGTCTCTGCGGGAGAACTTC
CASSKSLRENF
>13|TRBJ2-2|TRBD2|TRBV6-2/TRBV6-3|few
TGTGCCGGGACTAGCTTAAACACCGGGGAGCTGTTTTTT
CAGTSLNTGELFF
>14|TRBJ2-2|-|TRBV7-2|few
TGTGCCAGCAGCCCTTGGGCCAACACCGGGGAGCTGTTTTTT
CASSPWANTGELFF